Following are 10 T cell receptor beta chains from one sample sequenced in a study of blood T cell repertoires in COVID-19 (TCRdb year 2020). Library preparation employed the immunoSEQ multiplex PCR assay. Not all clones reach the TCRdb copy of this immuneACCESS table, which keeps in-frame sequences only. Checked studies attribute under half of the gap to unresolved V genes and leave the rest unexplained. In this sample the table shows roughly 71,000 clones, over 80% of which occur a single time. The top ten clones comprise approximately 18% of the sample. The source material was peripheral blood. The receptors here all came from a woman aged 80 or over with acute or convalescent COVID-19.

This chain links TRBV11-2 with TRBJ2-5, with a tentative D call TRBD2 (6 bases). Germline CDR1 reads SGHAT; CDR2 reads FQNNGV. V was trimmed by 2 bases and J by 1 base, leaving 11 bases between them. There are 15 residues in the CDR3. CDR3 protein: CASSLLVGGQETQYF. The DNA for the CDR3 is TGTGCCAGCAGCTTACTAGTGGGGGGCCAAGAGACCCAGTACTTC.

The rearrangement joins TRBV24-1 to TRBJ1-2; 7 nucleotides line up with TRBD1. Germline V gene data show CDR1 as KGHDR and CDR2 as SFDVKD. The length of the CDR3 is 14 residues. Losses at the gene ends were 9 bases for V and 0 bases for J; bases not matched to a gene: 6. The CDR3, as DNA: TGTGCCACCTTACAGGGGTCCCCTAACTATGGCTACACCTTC. Amino acids: CATLQGSPNYGYTF.

This chain uses TRBV4-1 with TRBJ1-1; a weak D match, TRBD1 (5 bases). Germline loops: CDR1 MGHRA, CDR2 YSYEKL. CDR3 size: 19 residues. V was clipped by 0 bases and J by 0 bases, with 20 bases between them. DNA of the CDR3: TGCGCCAGCAGCCAAGATTATTCGCAGGGAGGCTTCATGAACACTGAAGCTTTCTTT. Translating gives CASSQDYSQGGFMNTEAFF.

This rearrangement joins TRBV5-8 to TRBJ2-5; 7 nucleotides match TRBD1. The germline V gene has CDR1 SGHTS and CDR2 YDEGEE. CDR3 size: 14 residues. Losses at the gene ends were 4 bases for V and 1 base for J; bases not matched to a gene: 4. The CDR3 region is CASSLGQRQETQYF. DNA of the CDR3: TGTGCCAGCAGCCTGGGACAGCGCCAAGAGACCCAGTACTTC.

V and J are TRBV5-8 and TRBJ1-1, with 7 positions matching TRBD1. This CDR3 is 14 amino acids long. Trimming at V came to 1 base and at J to 5 bases, leaving 5 bases not matched to a gene. Germline assignment: CDR1 SGHTS and CDR2 YDEGEE. CDR3 region: CASSLTGVITEAFF. The CDR3 nucleotides are TGTGCCAGCAGCTTGACAGGGGTGATTACTGAAGCTTTCTTT.

The CDR3 nucleotides are TGCGCCAGCAGCTTAGTTCAGGGGAACTACGAGCAGTACTTC. It yields the protein CASSLVQGNYEQYF. The chain recombines TRBV5-1 with TRBJ2-7, with D tentatively TRBD1 (6 bases). Deletions cut 2 bases from V and 3 bases from J, with 12 bases between. Germline V lookup: CDR1 SGHRS, CDR2 YFSETQ. This CDR3 spans 14 amino acids. Drawing the rest from reference TRBV5-1 and TRBJ2-7, the complete variable domain is KAGVTQTPRYLIKTRGQQVTLSCSPISGHRSVSWYQQTPGQGLQFLFEYFSETQRNKGNFPGRFSGRQFSNSRSEMNVSTLELGDSALYLCASSLVQGNYEQYFGPGTRLTVT.

This chain uses TRBV7-2 with TRBJ1-1; perhaps TRBD1 as D (6 bases). CDR1 and CDR2 from the germline V gene are SGHTA and FQGNSA. Trimming shortened V by 4 bases and J by 4 bases, and 13 bases separated the two germline ends. The length of the CDR3 is 14 residues. This chain's CDR3 is CASSSRGGSTEAFF. The DNA of the CDR3 is TGTGCCAGCAGCTCACGGGGGGGCAGCACTGAAGCTTTCTTT.

This clone has a handful of counts. V and J are TRBV7-9 and TRBJ2-5; 9 nucleotides match TRBD1. The CDR3 is made up of 13 amino acids. Losses at the gene ends were 5 bases for V and 2 bases for J; bases not matched to a gene: 0. Germline CDR1 and CDR2: SEHNR and FQNEAQ (reference sequence). CDR3 sequence reads: CASSGTGQETQYF. The CDR3 DNA sequence: TGTGCCAGCAGCGGGACAGGGCAAGAGACCCAGTACTTC.

J is TRBJ1-4 and V is TRBV30; no clear D gene. V lost 0 bases and J 7 bases, leaving 9 bases between the germline ends. This CDR3 region has 13 residues. CDR1 and CDR2 from the germline V gene are GTSNPN and SVGIG (reference sequence). The CDR3 spells CAWSVYASEKLFF. The CDR3 DNA reads as TGTGCCTGGAGTGTATACGCCAGTGAAAAACTGTTTTTT.

The chain carries TRBV9 and TRBJ2-1; the match to TRBD2 covers 13 bases. After removal of 3 bases from V and 8 bases from J, the junction contained 5 bases not matched to a gene. CDR3 size: 15 residues. Per germline, CDR1 SGDLS and CDR2 YYNGEE. The CDR3 DNA sequence: TGTGCCAGCAGCGGAGGAGGGACTAGCGGGGATGAGCAGTTCTTC. Translated, it gives CASSGGGTSGDEQFF.